These 12 T cell receptor beta chains came from one sample sequenced in a study of blood T cell repertoires in COVID-19. TCRdb keeps only in-frame clones here, not all; method: immunoSEQ multiplex PCR. The table shows around 400,000 clones, with approximately 90% occurring only once. Sequencing was carried out using PBMCs or T cells enriched from blood (not recorded which). The receptors stem from a young woman who had been exposed to COVID-19.

This chain connects TRBV6-5 to TRBJ1-4; weak D call: TRBD1 (6 bases). This CDR3 has 14 amino acids. The germline V gene has CDR1 MNHEY and CDR2 SVGAGI. With 2 bases removed from V and 8 bases from J, the gap between germline ends came to 12 bases. CDR3 DNA: TGTGCCAGCAGTTACGGGGGCCCTGAGGAAAAACTGTTTTTT. Translating gives CASSYGGPEEKLFF.

J is TRBJ1-6 and V is TRBV7-9; D not certain. This CDR3 has 11 residues. CDR1 and CDR2 from the germline V gene are SEHNR and FQNEAQ (reference sequence). V dropped 4 bases and J dropped 16 bases, with 11 bases sitting between them. DNA of the CDR3: TGTGCCAGCAGCTCTCTTCCTCCTCTCCACTTT. Translated, it gives CASSSLPPLHF.

This clone appeared once. V usage is TRBV4-3 and J usage is TRBJ1-5, with D tentatively TRBD1 (6 bases). Germline lookup yields CDR1 LGHNA and CDR2 YSLEER. The CDR3 is 17 amino acids. V was shortened by 4 bases and J by 2 bases, with 18 bases between the two germline ends. The DNA for the CDR3 is TGCGCCAGCAGCCGTGCACGGGGGGCAGCGGGCAATCAGCCCCAGCATTTT. This gives the protein CASSRARGAAGNQPQHF.

V and J are TRBV30 and TRBJ1-6; the match to TRBD1 covers 11 bases. Losses at the gene ends were 3 bases for V and 10 bases for J; bases not matched to a gene: 5. Germline V gives CDR1 GTSNPN, CDR2 SVGIG (reference sequence). This CDR3 comprises 14 residues. The CDR3 nucleotides are TGTGCCTGGAGCCCGGGACAGGGGGGATCACCCCTCCACTTT. Protein sequence: CAWSPGQGGSPLHF.

The chain uses TRBV6-1 and TRBJ2-7; TRBD1 matches 8 bases. Germline CDR1 is MNHNS and CDR2 is SASEGT. CDR3 size: 14 residues. After removal of 2 bases from V and 6 bases from J, the junction contained 6 bases not matched to a gene. In DNA, the CDR3 is TGTGCCAGCAGTGAACGACAGGGGTCAGGCGAGCAGTACTTC. It translates to CASSERQGSGEQYF.

This clone was seen repeatedly, ten times or more. The V gene is TRBV28, the J gene TRBJ1-6; 7 bases are shared with TRBD1. CDR3 length equals 14 residues. The V segment lost 9 bases and the J segment 9 bases; nucleotides outside the gene matches: 11. Germline CDR1 and CDR2: MDHEN and SYDVKM. The CDR3 sequence: CASRDRARPSPLHF. CDR3 DNA: TGTGCCAGTCGAGACAGGGCCCGACCTTCACCCCTCCACTTT.

As to this clone: Other DNA sequences in this specimen translate into the identical CDR3. This chain uses TRBV6-2 or TRBV6-3 with TRBJ2-1; D is uncertain. The CDR3 covers 13 residues. Per germline, CDR1 MNHEY and CDR2 SVGEGT. Trimming left V 0 bases short and J 5 bases short, with 5 bases between. CDR3 coding DNA: TGTGCCAGCAGTTACTCGGAGAACAATGAGCAGTTCTTC. It translates to CASSYSENNEQFF.

The chain links TRBV19 to TRBJ1-2, with 7 nucleotides matching TRBD1. The trim removed 3 bases at V and 2 bases at J, leaving 6 bases unmatched. Germline loops: CDR1 LNHDA, CDR2 SQIVND (reference sequence). The CDR3 has 15 residues. In DNA, the CDR3 is TGTGCCAGTAGTATTGGTGGCAGGGGGAACTATGGCTACACCTTC. Residues: CASSIGGRGNYGYTF. Together with reference TRBV19 and TRBJ1-2, the CDR3 gives the full variable domain: DGGITQSPKYLFRKEGQNVTLSCEQNLNHDAMYWYRQDPGQGLRLIYYSQIVNDFQKGDIAEGYSVSREKKESFPLTVTSAQKNPTAFYLCASSIGGRGNYGYTFGSGTRLTVV.

The rearrangement joins TRBV19 to TRBJ2-7; the D gene is possibly TRBD1 (5 bases). CDR3 length: 13 amino acids. V shed 4 bases and J shed 3 bases, with 10 bases lying between them. The V gene's germline CDR1 is LNHDA and CDR2 SQIVND (reference sequence). The chain's CDR3 is CASSSGRDYEQYF. The CDR3 nucleotides are TGTGCCAGTAGTAGCGGCAGGGACTACGAGCAGTACTTC.

Only a few counts were recorded for this clone. The chain has TRBV7-9 and TRBJ2-7, with 15 bases aligning to TRBD2. Germline CDR1 SEHNR, CDR2 FQNEAQ (reference sequence). The CDR3 has 15 amino acids. Germline trimming cut 2 bases from V and 5 bases from J; bases unmatched to any gene: 1. CDR3 in amino acids: CASSLWTSGGDEQYF. In DNA form, the CDR3 reads TGTGCCAGCAGCTTATGGACTAGCGGGGGGGACGAGCAGTACTTC. The full variable domain, rest sourced from reference TRBV7-9 and TRBJ2-7, is DTGVSQNPRHKITKRGQNVTFRCDPISEHNRLYWYRQTLGQGPEFLTYFQNEAQLEKSRLLSDRFSAERPKGSFSTLEIQRTEQGDSAMYLCASSLWTSGGDEQYFGPGTRLTVT.

CDR3 in DNA: TGTGCCAGCAGTTCAGGGACAGCCGATACGCAGTATTTT. Translation gives CASSSGTADTQYF. The rearrangement links TRBV27 to TRBJ2-3; 7 positions match TRBD1. This CDR3 has 13 residues. The V and J ends lost 4 bases and 6 bases, in that order; junction bases with no gene match: 4. CDR1 is MNHEY, CDR2 SMNVEV, per germline (reference sequence).

The chain recombines TRBV27 with TRBJ1-3; 11 bases fit TRBD1. Germline CDR1 reads MNHEY; CDR2 reads SMNVEV (reference sequence). The CDR3 consists of 18 residues. V was pared by 7 bases and J by 0 bases, with 11 bases of the junction left unmatched. CDR3 nucleotides: TGTGCCAGCAAACCCGGGACAGGGGGAACTGACTCTGGAAACACCATATATTTT. It encodes CASKPGTGGTDSGNTIYF.